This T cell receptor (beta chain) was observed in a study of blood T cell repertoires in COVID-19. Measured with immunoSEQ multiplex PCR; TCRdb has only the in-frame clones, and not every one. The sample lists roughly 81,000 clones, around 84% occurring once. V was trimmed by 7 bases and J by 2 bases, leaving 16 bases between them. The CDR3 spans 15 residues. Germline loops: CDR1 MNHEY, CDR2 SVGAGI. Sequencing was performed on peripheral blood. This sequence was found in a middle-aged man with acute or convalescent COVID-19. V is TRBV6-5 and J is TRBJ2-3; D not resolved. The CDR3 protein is CASNRNEAHTDTQYF. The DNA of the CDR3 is TGTGCCAGCAATCGGAACGAAGCGCACACAGATACGCAGTATTTT.